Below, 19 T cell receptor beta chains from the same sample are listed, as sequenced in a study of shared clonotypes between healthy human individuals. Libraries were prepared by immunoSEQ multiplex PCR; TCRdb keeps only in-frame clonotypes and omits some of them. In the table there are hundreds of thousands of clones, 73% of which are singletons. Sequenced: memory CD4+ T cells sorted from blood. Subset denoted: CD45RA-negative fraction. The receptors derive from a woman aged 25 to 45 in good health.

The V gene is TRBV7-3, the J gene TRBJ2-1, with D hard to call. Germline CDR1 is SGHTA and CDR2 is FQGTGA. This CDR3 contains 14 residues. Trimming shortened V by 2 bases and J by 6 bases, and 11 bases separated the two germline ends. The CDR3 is CASSLDSDPNEQFF. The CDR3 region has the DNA TGTGCCAGCAGCTTAGACTCCGATCCCAATGAGCAGTTCTTC.

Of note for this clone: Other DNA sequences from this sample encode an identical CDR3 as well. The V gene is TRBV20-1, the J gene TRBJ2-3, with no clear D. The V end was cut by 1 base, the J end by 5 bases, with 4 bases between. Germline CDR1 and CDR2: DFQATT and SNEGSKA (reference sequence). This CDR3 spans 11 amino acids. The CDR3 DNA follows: TGCAGTGCTAGAGTAGGAGATACGCAGTATTTT. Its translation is CSARVGDTQYF.

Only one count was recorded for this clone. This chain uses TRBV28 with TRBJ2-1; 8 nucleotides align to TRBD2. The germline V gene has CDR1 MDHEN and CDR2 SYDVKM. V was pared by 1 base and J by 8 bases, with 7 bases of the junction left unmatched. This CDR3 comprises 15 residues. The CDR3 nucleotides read TGTGCCAGCAGTTTATCCAGCGGGAGTAGGCATGAGCAGTTCTTC. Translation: CASSLSSGSRHEQFF.

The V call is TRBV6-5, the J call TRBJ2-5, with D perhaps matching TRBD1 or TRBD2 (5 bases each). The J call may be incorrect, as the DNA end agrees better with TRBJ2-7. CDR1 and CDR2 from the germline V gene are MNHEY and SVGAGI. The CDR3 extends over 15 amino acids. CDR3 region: CASRATGTQTYEQYF. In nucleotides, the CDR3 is TGTGCCAGCAGGGCGACCGGGACCCAAACCTACGAGCAGTACTTC.

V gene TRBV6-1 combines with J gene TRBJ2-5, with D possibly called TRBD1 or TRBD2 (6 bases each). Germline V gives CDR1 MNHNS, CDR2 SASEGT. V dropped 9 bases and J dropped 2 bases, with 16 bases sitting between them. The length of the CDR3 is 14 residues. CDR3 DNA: TGTGCCAGTCATAGGGGGGATGAACAAGAGACCCAGTACTTC. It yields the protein CASHRGDEQETQYF.

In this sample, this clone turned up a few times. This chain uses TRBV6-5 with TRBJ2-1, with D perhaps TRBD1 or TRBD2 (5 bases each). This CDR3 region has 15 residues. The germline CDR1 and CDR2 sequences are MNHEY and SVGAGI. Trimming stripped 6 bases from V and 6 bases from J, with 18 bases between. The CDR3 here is CASRPGRWGSNEQFF. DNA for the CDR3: TGTGCCAGCAGACCGGGTCGGTGGGGGAGCAATGAGCAGTTCTTC.

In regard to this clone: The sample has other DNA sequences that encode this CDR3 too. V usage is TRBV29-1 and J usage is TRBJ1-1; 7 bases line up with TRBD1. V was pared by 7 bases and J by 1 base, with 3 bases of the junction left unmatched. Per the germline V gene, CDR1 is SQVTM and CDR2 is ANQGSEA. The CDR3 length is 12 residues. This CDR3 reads CSGRQGNTEAFF. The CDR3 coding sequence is TGCAGCGGACGACAGGGGAACACTGAAGCTTTCTTT.

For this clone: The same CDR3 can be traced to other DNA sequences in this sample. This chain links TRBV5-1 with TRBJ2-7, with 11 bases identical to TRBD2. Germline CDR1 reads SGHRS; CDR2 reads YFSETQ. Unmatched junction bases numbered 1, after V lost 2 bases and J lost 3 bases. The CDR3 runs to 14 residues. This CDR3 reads CASSLGTSGYEQYF. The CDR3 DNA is TGCGCCAGCAGCTTAGGGACTAGCGGCTACGAGCAGTACTTC. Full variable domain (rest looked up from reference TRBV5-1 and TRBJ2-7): KAGVTQTPRYLIKTRGQQVTLSCSPISGHRSVSWYQQTPGQGLQFLFEYFSETQRNKGNFPGRFSGRQFSNSRSEMNVSTLELGDSALYLCASSLGTSGYEQYFGPGTRLTVT.

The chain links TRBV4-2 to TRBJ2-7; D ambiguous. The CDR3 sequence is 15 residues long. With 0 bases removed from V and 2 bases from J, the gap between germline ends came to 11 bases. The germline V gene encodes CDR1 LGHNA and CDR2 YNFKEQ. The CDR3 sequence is CASSQEFATTYEQYF. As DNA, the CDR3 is TGTGCCAGCAGCCAAGAATTCGCGACAACCTACGAGCAGTACTTC.

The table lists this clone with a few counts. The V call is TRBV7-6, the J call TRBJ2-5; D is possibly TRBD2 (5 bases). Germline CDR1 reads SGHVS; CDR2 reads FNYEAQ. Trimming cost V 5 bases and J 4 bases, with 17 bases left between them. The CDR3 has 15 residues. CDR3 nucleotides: TGTGCCAGCAGCCGACTCCCTCAGCGGTTAGAGACCCAGTACTTC. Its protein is CASSRLPQRLETQYF.

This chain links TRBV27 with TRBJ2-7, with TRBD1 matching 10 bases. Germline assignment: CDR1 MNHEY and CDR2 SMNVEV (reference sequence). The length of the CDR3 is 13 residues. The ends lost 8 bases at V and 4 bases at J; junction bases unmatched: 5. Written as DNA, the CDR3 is TGTGCCAGCGGGAGGGACAGGGGATACGAGCAGTACTTC. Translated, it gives CASGRDRGYEQYF.

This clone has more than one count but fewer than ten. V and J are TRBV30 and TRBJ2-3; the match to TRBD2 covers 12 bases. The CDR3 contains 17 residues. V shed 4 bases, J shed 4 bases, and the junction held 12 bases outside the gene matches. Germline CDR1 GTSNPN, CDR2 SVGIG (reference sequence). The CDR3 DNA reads TGTGCCTGGACCGCGTCCCCACTAGCGGGAGGCTCAGATACGCAGTATTTT. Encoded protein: CAWTASPLAGGSDTQYF.

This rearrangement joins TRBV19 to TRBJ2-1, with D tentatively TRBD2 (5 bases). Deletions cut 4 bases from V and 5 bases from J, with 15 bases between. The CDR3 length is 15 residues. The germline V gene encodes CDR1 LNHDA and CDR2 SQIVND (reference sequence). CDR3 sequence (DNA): TGTGCCAGTAGTAATCCTGGTCTAGCAGACAATGAGCAGTTCTTC. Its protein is CASSNPGLADNEQFF.

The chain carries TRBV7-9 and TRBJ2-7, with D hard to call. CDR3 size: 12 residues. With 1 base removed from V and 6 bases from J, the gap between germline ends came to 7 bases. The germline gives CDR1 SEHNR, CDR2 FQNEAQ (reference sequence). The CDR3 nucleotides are TGTGCCAGCAGCTTAGAGCATGGCGAGCAGTACTTC. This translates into CASSLEHGEQYF. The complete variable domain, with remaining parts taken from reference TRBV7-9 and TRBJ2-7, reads DTGVSQNPRHKITKRGQNVTFRCDPISEHNRLYWYRQTLGQGPEFLTYFQNEAQLEKSRLLSDRFSAERPKGSFSTLEIQRTEQGDSAMYLCASSLEHGEQYFGPGTRLTVT.

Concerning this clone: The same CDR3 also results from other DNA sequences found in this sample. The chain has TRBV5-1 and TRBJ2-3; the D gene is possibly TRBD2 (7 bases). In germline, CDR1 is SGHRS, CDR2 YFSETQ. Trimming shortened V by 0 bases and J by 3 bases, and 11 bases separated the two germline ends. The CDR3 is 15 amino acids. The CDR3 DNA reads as TGCGCCAGCAGCTTGGCGGGGAGGGGGACAGATACGCAGTATTTT. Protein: CASSLAGRGTDTQYF.

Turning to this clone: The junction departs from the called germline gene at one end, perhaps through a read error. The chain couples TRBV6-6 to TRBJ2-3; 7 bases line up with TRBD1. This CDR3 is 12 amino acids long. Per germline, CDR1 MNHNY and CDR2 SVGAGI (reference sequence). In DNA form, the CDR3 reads TGTGCCAGCAGTTACTCCGGGACAGCTTACTTTTTT. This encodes CASSYSGTAYFF.

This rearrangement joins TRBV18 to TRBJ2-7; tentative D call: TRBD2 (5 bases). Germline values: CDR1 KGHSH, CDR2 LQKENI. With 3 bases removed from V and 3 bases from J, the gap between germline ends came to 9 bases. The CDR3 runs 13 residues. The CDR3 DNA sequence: TGTGCCAGCTCACCCGCGGGTTACTACGAGCAGTACTTC. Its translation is CASSPAGYYEQYF.

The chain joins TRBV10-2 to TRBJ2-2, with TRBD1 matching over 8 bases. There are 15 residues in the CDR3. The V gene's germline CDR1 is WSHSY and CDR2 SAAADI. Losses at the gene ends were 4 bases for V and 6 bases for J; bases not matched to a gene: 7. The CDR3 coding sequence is TGCGCCAGCAGTGTATCAGGGACAGGAGCCGGGGAGCTGTTTTTT. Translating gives CASSVSGTGAGELFF.

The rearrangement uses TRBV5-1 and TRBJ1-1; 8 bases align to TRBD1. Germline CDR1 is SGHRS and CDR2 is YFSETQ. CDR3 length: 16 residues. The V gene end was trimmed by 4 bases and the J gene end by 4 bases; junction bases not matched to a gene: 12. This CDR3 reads CASSPRHEQGGTEAFF. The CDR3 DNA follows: TGCGCCAGCAGCCCCAGACACGAACAGGGGGGCACTGAAGCTTTCTTT.